Included here is one TCR beta chain sequence, with context. What it binds is not known. From the 5' RACE reads, TCRdb called clonotypes with MiXCR, one entry per CDR3 protein. This sample has roughly 260,000 distinct CDR3 sequences; 7% to 8.5% occur once, and the top ten carry around 5.4%. CDR1 is SGHRS, CDR2 YFSETQ, per germline. V was cut by 0 bases and J by 8 bases, with 11 bases left in between. The CDR3 has 13 residues. This specimen comes from a study of identical twins. General study findings and limits: Without tracking the same donors, conclusions rested on cross-sectional statistical analysis.

This sample also belongs to another study, concerning yellow fever vaccine responses in identical twins.

The chain couples TRBV5-1 to TRBJ1-1, with D unresolved. The material sequenced was CD8+ T cells sorted from blood. This sequence was found in a woman aged 18-30 years in good health. In nucleotides, the CDR3 is TGCGCCAGCAGCTTGGCAGGAAGGAGGGAAGCTTTCTTT. Translated: CASSLAGRREAFF.